Below are 16 T cell receptor beta chains sequenced from a single sample in a study of post-analysis software for immune sequencing data. General study results and limits: A handful of TRBV segments were more frequent in patients than controls; TRBV5-6, TRBV5-1 and TRBV20-1 belonged to this group.

These receptors lack a known antigen. Researchers reported that TCR beta cDNA libraries carried unique molecular identifiers. TCRdb independently ran MiXCR on the PCR reads; one entry per CDR3 protein. The table records hundreds of thousands of distinct CDR3 sequences, approximately 34% of them present only once. Specimen: blood. These TCRs come from a girl aged 10 to 17 with multiple sclerosis.

This clonotype was detected only a few times. In nucleotides, the CDR3 is TGTGCCACCAGCAGAGATGTTGGGGCGACTGGGGCCAACGTCCTGACTTTC. This translates into CATSRDVGATGANVLTF. The chain has TRBV15 and TRBJ2-6; possibly TRBD1 for D (5 bases). The germline V and J ends were trimmed by 0 bases and 2 bases, with 11 bases remaining between them. The CDR3 has 17 residues. Germline CDR1 reads LNHNV; CDR2 reads YYDKDF (reference sequence).

This clonotype was counted ten times or more. The rearrangement links TRBV12-3 or TRBV12-4 to TRBJ2-5, with D tentatively TRBD2 (6 bases). The CDR3 has 16 amino acids. Deletions cut 6 bases from V and 5 bases from J, with 22 bases between. The CDR3 spells CASSPSAGSRRETQYF. The CDR3 DNA reads TGTGCCAGCAGCCCCTCGGCGGGGTCGAGACGGGAGACCCAGTACTTC.

This clonotype has only a few counts. A read error is possible here, since a much larger clone lies one base away. The V gene is TRBV18, the J gene TRBJ2-1, with D perhaps matching TRBD1 or TRBD2 (5 bases each). The CDR3 covers 15 residues. Germline V lookup: CDR1 KGHSH, CDR2 LQKENI. The ends were cut back, 8 bases at V and 6 bases at J, with 20 bases in the middle. CDR3 protein: CASPPGAESGNEQFF. The CDR3, as DNA: TGTGCCAGCCCGCCCGGGGCCGAGTCGGGCAATGAGCAGTTCTTC.

V gene TRBV12-3 or TRBV12-4 combines with J gene TRBJ2-7; no clear D. This CDR3 is 13 amino acids long. Trimming stripped 6 bases from V and 2 bases from J, with 11 bases between. The CDR3 here is CASRPHSAYEQYF. The CDR3 DNA reads TGTGCCAGCAGGCCTCACAGTGCCTACGAGCAGTACTTC.

The chain couples TRBV10-3 to TRBJ2-1; TRBD2 matches at 7 bases. Unmatched junction bases numbered 13, after V lost 4 bases and J lost 4 bases. The CDR3 is 17 amino acids. Looked up from germline, CDR1 is ENHRY and CDR2 is SYGVKD. The chain's CDR3 is CAISAMGGSSRYNEQFF. CDR3 nucleotide sequence: TGTGCCATCAGTGCGATGGGCGGGAGCTCCAGATACAATGAGCAGTTCTTC.

This clonotype appeared many times. The chain recombines TRBV5-1 with TRBJ2-5; D gene unclear. The V and J ends lost 5 bases and 11 bases respectively, with 16 bases between them. This CDR3 is built from 12 residues. CDR1 and CDR2 (germline): SGHRS, YFSETQ. CDR3 nucleotides: TGCGCCAGCAGTCCCGACGGTTCGAAGCAGTACTTC. This encodes CASSPDGSKQYF.

The chain links TRBV2 to TRBJ2-2; TRBD2 might be the D (5 bases). The length of the CDR3 is 16 residues. V was clipped by 2 bases and J by 4 bases, with 14 bases between them. Germline CDR1 SNHLY, CDR2 FYNNEI. The CDR3 here is CASSERELLGTGELFF. The CDR3 DNA reads as TGTGCCAGCAGTGAAAGGGAGCTTTTAGGCACCGGGGAGCTGTTTTTT.

This clonotype was seen at least ten times. This chain connects TRBV29-1 to TRBJ2-3; no reliable D call. Trimming took 4 bases from V and 6 from J, leaving 8 bases between them. From germline, CDR1 is SQVTM and CDR2 ANQGSEA. The CDR3 has 11 amino acids. The CDR3 spells CSVGVVDTQYF. CDR3 nucleotide sequence: TGCAGCGTTGGCGTGGTGGATACGCAGTATTTT.

As regards this clonotype: A read error may be the cause here, since a much bigger clone is one base away. The chain combines TRBV20-1 with TRBJ2-3; D ambiguous. Trimming left V 6 bases short and J 2 bases short, with 12 bases between. Germline loops: CDR1 DFQATT, CDR2 SNEGSKA (reference sequence). This CDR3 is 13 amino acids long. CDR3 loop: CSAPPGHTDTQYF. DNA of the CDR3: TGCAGTGCCCCGCCCGGCCACACAGATACGCAGTATTTT.

The sample holds many counts of this clonotype. The chain links TRBV20-1 to TRBJ2-1, with D perhaps TRBD2 (6 bases). Germline CDR1 reads DFQATT; CDR2 reads SNEGSKA (reference sequence). Trimming pared 3 bases from V and 15 bases from J, leaving 18 bases between. CDR3 size: 12 residues. The CDR3 DNA is TGCAGTGCTAGCGGAGGGACGGTCGGAGGGTTCTTC. Protein: CSASGGTVGGFF.

CDR3 bases: TGTGCCAGCAGCGCGGGACCCAACTACGAGCAGTACTTC. Protein sequence: CASSAGPNYEQYF. This sequence joins TRBV7-8 and TRBJ2-4; perhaps TRBD2 as D (6 bases). The tail of the sequence fits TRBJ2-7 better, so the J call may be wrong. Germline CDR1 is SGHVS and CDR2 is FQNEAQ. CDR3 length equals 13 residues.

There are many counts of this clonotype. This sequence joins TRBV20-1 and TRBJ2-3; the match to TRBD2 covers 11 bases. V lost 1 base to trimming and J lost 0 bases; unmatched junction nucleotides: 6. Germline loops: CDR1 DFQATT, CDR2 SNEGSKA (reference sequence). The CDR3 runs to 17 residues. CDR3 in amino acids: CSARVSGRGLSTDTQYF. The CDR3 region has the DNA TGCAGTGCTAGAGTTAGCGGGAGGGGACTTAGCACAGATACGCAGTATTTT.

This clonotype has ten or more counts. The chain links TRBV5-1 to TRBJ2-1; 7 bases agree with TRBD2. The length of the CDR3 is 14 residues. CDR1 and CDR2 from the germline V gene are SGHRS and YFSETQ. The junction had 11 bases not matched to a gene; V was cut back by 7 bases and J by 7 bases. CDR3: CASGPGTTRNEQFF. The CDR3 region has the DNA TGCGCCAGCGGCCCCGGGACTACCCGTAATGAGCAGTTCTTC.

This clonotype appeared a few times. The chain joins TRBV5-1 to TRBJ1-4; tentative D call: TRBD1 (5 bases). Trimming left V 2 bases short and J 5 bases short, with 10 bases between. This CDR3 is 14 amino acids long. The germline V gene encodes CDR1 SGHRS and CDR2 YFSETQ. DNA for the CDR3: TGCGCCAGCAGCTTAACCGGGACGAATGAAAAACTGTTTTTT. Its protein product is CASSLTGTNEKLFF.

The chain has TRBV10-3 and TRBJ2-1, with D perhaps TRBD1 (6 bases). The J call is uncertain, as TRBJ2-7 better fits the DNA end. The CDR3 sequence is 13 residues long. Germline CDR1 ENHRY, CDR2 SYGVKD. This CDR3 reads CAITTGSYNEQYF. The DNA of the CDR3 is TGTGCCATCACGACAGGCTCCTACAATGAGCAGTACTTC.

This clonotype was seen a few times. This sequence joins TRBV20-1 and TRBJ1-5; a possible D gene is TRBD1 (5 bases). The ends were cut back, 6 bases at V and 2 bases at J, with 17 bases in the middle. From germline, CDR1 is DFQATT and CDR2 SNEGSKA (reference sequence). There are 15 residues in the CDR3. In nucleotides, the CDR3 is TGCAGTGCCCGAGGGGCGGGAGGTCGCAATCAGCCCCAGCATTTT. Encoded protein: CSARGAGGRNQPQHF.